What follows are 21 T cell receptor beta chains derived from one specimen sequenced in a study of T cell clonality in common variable immunodeficiency. Generated by immunoSEQ multiplex PCR, the TCRdb table keeps only in-frame clones and is missing some. The sample includes roughly 60,000 clones, none of them occurring once. Sample: peripheral blood mononuclear cells. These receptors were collected from a person aged 18 to 69 in good health.

Many counts were recorded for this clone. With the read ending 3 residues before the CDR3 end, the germline J gene is used to fill in that end. The chain uses TRBV7-2 and TRBJ2-5, with 7 bases that match TRBD2. CDR3 length: 15 amino acids. V lost 2 bases and J lost 5; bases outside the gene matches: 8. Germline loops: CDR1 SGHTA, CDR2 FQGNSA. This chain's CDR3 is CASSLTAGVMETQYF. The CDR3 bases that were read are TGTGCCAGCAGCTTAACGGCGGGAGTAATGGAGACC.

This clone was detected many times. The CDR3 extends 3 residues past the end of the read, so its final part is completed from the germline J gene. The chain combines TRBV19 with TRBJ1-4; possible D gene TRBD1, 5 bases. The V end lost 8 bases, the J end lost 0 bases, and 19 bases lay between the germline ends. This CDR3 region has 17 residues. Germline loops: CDR1 LNHDA, CDR2 SQIVND (reference sequence). The part of the CDR3 DNA that was read is TGTGCCAGTTCCGGGGGACGACCTTTTGCAACTAATGAAAAA. Translating gives CASSGGRPFATNEK. The full-length CDR3 reads as CASSGGRPFATNEKLFF.

Many counts were recorded for this clone. CDR3: CASSSNRILNTEAFF. The part of the CDR3 DNA that was read is TGTGCCAGCAGCTCTAACAGGATTTTGAACACTGAA. V gene TRBV7-2 combines with J gene TRBJ1-1, with D possibly TRBD1 on 5 matching bases. Read coverage stops 3 residues before the CDR3 terminus; the germline J gene supplies the remainder. CDR3 length: 15 residues. Trimming took off 4 bases at V and 0 bases at J, with 12 bases between the two ends. Per germline, CDR1 SGHTA and CDR2 FQGNSA. The entire variable domain, with the rest obtained from reference TRBV7-2 and TRBJ1-1, is as follows: GAGVSQSPSNKVTEKGKDVELRCDPISGHTALYWYRQSLGQGLEFLIYFQGNSAPDKSGLPSDRFSAERTGGSVSTLTIQRTQQEDSAVYLCASSSNRILNTEAFFGQGTRLTVV.

This clone was counted at least ten times. The read ends 3 residues shy of where the CDR3 ends; the end is completed using the germline J gene. J is TRBJ2-7 and V is TRBV23-1, with D tentatively TRBD1 (6 bases). TRBV23-1 is an ORF, with its function uncertain. V was pared by 8 bases and J by 2 bases, with 13 bases between. The CDR3 contains 13 residues. Incomplete CDR3 DNA: TGCGCCAGCGGGTCAGGGGTTACCTACGAG. Its translation: CASGSGVTYE. The full CDR3 protein reads CASGSGVTYEQYF.

This clone was seen ten or more times. The CDR3 goes on 3 residues after the read ends, and that part is filled in from the germline J gene. V and J are TRBV19 and TRBJ2-1; 9 nucleotides align to TRBD2. Germline V gene sequence: CDR1 LNHDA, CDR2 SQIVND (reference sequence). With 4 bases clipped from V and 7 bases from J, the junction kept 8 bases outside the gene matches. The CDR3 runs to 15 residues. CDR3 DNA (partial): TGTGCCAGTAGTACCACCAGCGGGAGGATAAATGAG. This encodes CASSTTSGRINE. The full CDR3 reads CASSTTSGRINEQFF.

This clone was recorded at least ten times. The CDR3 extends 3 residues past the end of the read, so its final part is completed from the germline J gene. The chain has TRBV30 and TRBJ1-1; D possibly corresponds to TRBD1 (6 bases). CDR3 length equals 15 residues. Germline-derived CDR1 and CDR2 are GTSNPN and SVGIG (reference sequence). V was shortened by 0 bases and J by 1 base, with 12 bases between the two germline ends. The CDR3 DNA, read in part, is TGTGCCTGGAGTGTATTGGACAGTGCGAACACTGAA. Translated: CAWSVLDSANTE. The whole CDR3 is CAWSVLDSANTEAFF.

This clone was recorded at least ten times. The read ends 3 residues before the CDR3 terminus; that terminus is restored from the germline J gene. The chain uses TRBV18 and TRBJ1-2; 9 bases are shared with TRBD1. J gave up 4 bases and V 4 bases, and 4 bases lay outside the gene matches. The CDR3 is 14 amino acids. Germline CDR1 and CDR2: KGHSH and LQKENI. The part of the CDR3 DNA that was read is TGTGCCAGCTCACGGACAGGGGAGACCTATGGC. Protein: CASSRTGETYG. The entire CDR3 sequence reads CASSRTGETYGYTF.

CDR3: CASSGEGLVGYEQYF. The part of the CDR3 DNA that was read is TGTGCCAGCAGTGGGGAAGGACTAGTCGGCTACGAG. The V call is TRBV2, the J call TRBJ2-7, with TRBD2 matching over 7 bases. The read ends 3 residues early relative to the CDR3; the germline J gene fills the gap. V gave up 4 bases and J gave up 3 bases; unmatched junction bases: 9. The length of the CDR3 is 15 residues. The germline V gene encodes CDR1 SNHLY and CDR2 FYNNEI.

This clone came up many times. The read is 3 residues too short to cover the CDR3 end, so that end is filled in from the germline J gene. The chain recombines TRBV5-1 with TRBJ1-1, with D unresolved. V gave up 1 base and J gave up 1 base, with 8 bases separating them. Looked up from germline, CDR1 is SGHRS and CDR2 is YFSETQ. This CDR3 region has 14 residues. The sequenced CDR3 bases are TGCGCCAGCAGCTTGAACGGGGAGAACACTGAA. This codes for CASSLNGENTE. The full CDR3 protein reads CASSLNGENTEAFF.

This clone was recorded at least ten times. The sequenced fragment ends 3 residues before the CDR3 boundary, so the rest is inferred from the germline J gene. J is TRBJ2-1 and V is TRBV7-3; 7 positions agree with TRBD2. The V segment lost 4 bases and the J segment 9 bases; nucleotides outside the gene matches: 3. This CDR3 is 12 amino acids long. CDR1 and CDR2 from the germline V gene are SGHTA and FQGTGA. Partial CDR3 DNA: TGTGCCAGCAGCTACTTAGCGGGTGAG. Residues: CASSYLAGE. The entire CDR3 protein reads CASSYLAGEQFF.

This clone came up many times. The read is 3 residues too short to cover the CDR3 end, so that end is filled in from the germline J gene. J is TRBJ2-1 and V is TRBV6-2 or TRBV6-3; maybe TRBD2 (6 bases). This CDR3 region has 16 residues. Germline V gives CDR1 MNHEY, CDR2 SVGEGT. The V and J ends lost 4 bases and 0 bases respectively, with 13 bases between them. CDR3 bases read: TGTGCCAGCAGTTTACGGGGGACTCGCTCCTACAATGAG. Its translation is CASSLRGTRSYNE. The CDR3 reads in full as CASSLRGTRSYNEQFF.

This clone appeared many times. The read ends 3 residues before the CDR3 terminus; that terminus is restored from the germline J gene. The chain couples TRBV30 to TRBJ2-1, with 9 bases lining up with TRBD2. After removal of 8 bases from V and 7 bases from J, the junction contained 9 bases not matched to a gene. This CDR3 has 13 amino acids. Germline CDR1 is GTSNPN and CDR2 is SVGIG (reference sequence). The covered CDR3 bases are TGTGCCCAGAACCTAGCGGGGTGGAATGAG. This encodes CAQNLAGWNE. The full CDR3 protein is CAQNLAGWNEQFF.

This clone appeared many times. The read is 3 residues too short to cover the CDR3 end, so that end is filled in from the germline J gene. This chain joins TRBV20-1 and TRBJ2-5; no clear D gene. The germline CDR1 and CDR2 sequences are DFQATT and SNEGSKA (reference sequence). The CDR3 totals 12 residues. Trimming took off 6 bases at V and 2 bases at J, with 10 bases between the two ends. CDR3 residues: CSARALQETQYF. Incomplete CDR3 DNA: TGCAGTGCAAGGGCCCTGCAAGAGACC.

This clone was detected ten times or more. The missing CDR3 end, 3 residues past where the read stops, is filled in from the germline J gene. The genes are TRBV29-1 and TRBJ2-1; 9 bases map to TRBD1. The CDR3 contains 15 residues. Germline lookup yields CDR1 SQVTM and CDR2 ANQGSEA. Trimming took 8 bases from V and 5 from J; bases not matched to a gene: 13. The CDR3 region is CSIPTFGQGNNEQFF. The sequenced CDR3 bases are TGCAGCATTCCTACCTTTGGACAGGGGAACAATGAG.

This clone was seen repeatedly, ten times or more. Coverage ceases 3 residues before the CDR3 finishes, and the germline J gene fills in the end. V and J are TRBV20-1 and TRBJ1-1, with D maybe TRBD1 (5 bases). V lost 3 bases to trimming and J lost 6 bases, with 11 bases between them. This CDR3 contains 12 residues. Per germline, CDR1 DFQATT and CDR2 SNEGSKA (reference sequence). Partial CDR3 DNA: TGCAGTGCTAGGGTCGGAGGGGCTGAA. As protein: CSARVGGAE. The entire CDR3 protein reads CSARVGGAEAFF.

This clone was observed a few times. The read comes to an end 3 residues before the CDR3 does, leaving the germline J gene to fill in the end. The chain couples TRBV7-2 to TRBJ1-2; D might be TRBD1 (5 bases). Germline lookup yields CDR1 SGHTA and CDR2 FQGNSA. The CDR3 contains 15 residues. CDR3 in amino acids: CASSLIGSQTDTYTF. The covered CDR3 bases are TGTGCCAGCAGCTTAATAGGCTCCCAGACAGATACC.

This clone has at least ten counts. The CDR3 end lies 3 residues beyond the end of the read and is filled in from the germline J gene. The V call is TRBV19, the J call TRBJ2-1; 12 nucleotides align to TRBD2. With 5 bases clipped from V and 4 bases from J, the junction kept 3 bases outside the gene matches. Germline V gives CDR1 LNHDA, CDR2 SQIVND (reference sequence). The CDR3 covers 15 residues. CDR3 sequence: CASSPLAGGYNEQFF. The DNA read from the CDR3 is TGTGCCAGTAGTCCACTAGCGGGAGGTTACAATGAG.

This clone was seen repeatedly, ten times or more. The read halts 3 residues ahead of the CDR3 end, with the missing end drawn from the germline J gene. This rearrangement joins TRBV2 to TRBJ2-7; D might be TRBD1 (8 bases). Germline CDR1 reads SNHLY; CDR2 reads FYNNEI. Trimming cost V 2 bases and J 4 bases, with 12 bases left between them. The CDR3 is 14 residues long. The CDR3 sequence is CASSENRGGYEQYF. The covered CDR3 bases are TGTGCCAGCAGTGAAAACAGGGGGGGGTACGAG.

This clone was observed many times. The CDR3 reads CASSAPLAGGQTQYF. The covered CDR3 bases are TGCGCCAGCAGCGCCCCCCTAGCGGGAGGTCAGACC. The rearrangement uses TRBV4-1 and TRBJ2-5, with TRBD2 matching over 11 bases. The read ends 3 residues early relative to the CDR3; the germline J gene fills the gap. This CDR3 has 15 residues. Germline lookup yields CDR1 MGHRA and CDR2 YSYEKL. Trimming cost V 5 bases and J 6 bases; bases outside gene matches: 8.

This clone was counted many times. The read falls 3 residues short of the CDR3 end, and the missing part is taken from the germline J gene. This rearrangement joins TRBV20-1 to TRBJ2-2; 9 nucleotides match TRBD1. Looked up from germline, CDR1 is DFQATT and CDR2 is SNEGSKA (reference sequence). CDR3 length: 16 amino acids. J lost 7 bases, V lost 6 bases, and 15 bases had no gene match. The DNA read from the CDR3 is TGCAGTGCCAATCGGGGAGGGACAGGGTTAGGCGGGGAG. Protein: CSANRGGTGLGGE. The entire CDR3 protein is CSANRGGTGLGGELFF.

The table lists this clone with a few counts. The DNA ends 3 residues before the CDR3 does, and the rest of the CDR3 is filled in from the germline J gene. The chain is built from TRBV19 and TRBJ2-4; 7 bases match TRBD2. CDR1 LNHDA and CDR2 SQIVND come from the germline V gene (reference sequence). There are 15 residues in the CDR3. The CDR3 reads CASSPGHSGARGQYF. The DNA read from the CDR3 is TGTGCCAGTAGTCCTGGACACAGCGGGGCAAGAGGT.